This entry is about one T cell receptor (beta chain). Its antigen is unidentified. This sample stems from a study of a mutant IDH1 vaccine in newly diagnosed glioma. The overall study: Across weeks 1, 3, 5, 7, 11, 15, 19 and 23, patients received a vaccination each time, eight in all. Beforehand, treatment had been radiotherapy, temozolomide, or both; the majority received both.

Germline lookup yields CDR1 WSHSY and CDR2 SAAADI. This CDR3 comprises 13 residues. Trimming cost V 8 bases and J 4 bases; bases outside gene matches: 2. Only in-frame clones appear in the TCRdb table, and some are missing; sequencing was by immunoSEQ multiplex PCR. The top ten hold approximately 9.1% of the sample, which has fewer than 75,000 clones, 65% to 85% seen once. The sample's time point: week 11, during vaccination. It was 300 ug of mutant IDH1 20-mer peptide that made up each vaccine dose, given with topical imiquimod. The TCR comes from a woman aged 50 to 65 with glioma. The sequenced sample was PBMCs, obtained from a glioma patient whose treatment included an IDH1 peptide vaccine. The chain links TRBV10-2 to TRBJ2-3, with 11 bases fitting TRBD2. The CDR3 nucleotides are TGCGCCAGCGTAGCGGGGGGGTCAGATACGCAGTATTTT. It yields the protein CASVAGGSDTQYF.